The 5 T cell receptor beta chains listed next were all sequenced from one sample in a study of blood T cell repertoires in COVID-19 (dated by TCRdb to about 2020). The library was obtained by the immunoSEQ multiplex PCR assay. The clones in this table, taken by TCRdb from immuneACCESS, are in-frame only. Not every clone is retained; where verified, under half of the shortfall comes from an unresolved V gene, and the cause of the rest is unknown. The sample records 190,000 or so clones, approximately 90% of which are singletons. The top ten hold just under 0.9% of the sample. The material sequenced was peripheral blood. Receptors originate from a woman between 18 and 29 years old who had recovered from COVID-19.

The CDR3: CASSNVSGRIPSYNEQFF. The CDR3 DNA reads as TGTGCCAGCAGCAACGTTAGCGGGAGGATTCCCTCCTACAATGAGCAGTTCTTC. The chain joins TRBV21-1 to TRBJ2-1; the DNA was not compared with TRBD2, the D call given in the table. TRBV21-1 is a pseudogene segment. The CDR3 has 18 residues.

The gene calls are TRBV7-2 and TRBJ1-2; tentative D call: TRBD1 (6 bases). The CDR3 loop spans 14 amino acids. Trimming stripped 1 base from V and 5 bases from J, with 11 bases between. Germline V lookup: CDR1 SGHTA, CDR2 FQGNSA. This chain's CDR3 is CASSLDPGDYGYTF. As DNA, the CDR3 is TGTGCCAGCAGCTTAGATCCAGGGGATTATGGCTACACCTTC.

The CDR3 nucleotides are TGTGCCAGCAGCTTTGACAGTCGAGAGACCCAGTACTTC. Its translation: CASSFDSRETQYF. This chain joins TRBV9 and TRBJ2-5; possibly TRBD1 for D (5 bases). The CDR3 is 13 residues long. Germline V gene sequence: CDR1 SGDLS, CDR2 YYNGEE. The ends were cut back, 4 bases at V and 4 bases at J, with 11 bases in the middle.

This rearrangement joins TRBV14 to TRBJ1-2, with a tentative D call TRBD1 (6 bases). Germline loops: CDR1 SGHDN, CDR2 FVKESK. Trimming stripped 0 bases from V and 6 bases from J, with 11 bases between. The CDR3 is 14 amino acids. This chain's CDR3 is CASSQDRQVHGYTF. The CDR3 DNA reads as TGTGCCAGCAGCCAAGATCGACAGGTTCATGGCTACACCTTC.

In DNA, the CDR3 is TGTGCCAGCAGCGCATCGGGAAAACAGAACACTGAAGCTTTCTTT. Its protein is CASSASGKQNTEAFF. The V call is TRBV9, the J call TRBJ1-1; D unresolved. Per germline, CDR1 SGDLS and CDR2 YYNGEE. V lost 3 bases and J 1 base, leaving 13 bases between the germline ends. CDR3 size: 15 residues.